The entry below gives a single T cell receptor beta chain sequence along with its context. Its cognate antigen is unknown. Compared with germline, one end of the junction differs, possibly owing to a read error. Nominal health characterized the donors when sampled, though unrecorded immune exposures were likely. Germline V CDR1 and CDR2: MGHRA, YSYEKL. The CDR3 runs to 14 residues. This entry comes from a study of cytomegalovirus exposure and HLA in healthy donors. General study findings and limits: Several of the most significant clusters were apparently associated with common viral pathogens in a later analysis. Fewer than 200 TCR beta chains were listed as cytomegalovirus-associated. Under in vitro conditions, a few CMV-associated chains were confirmed as specific for CMV antigens.

The PCR contained 60 Vbeta and 13 Jbeta primers. Clones were read by immunoSEQ multiplex PCR, and TCRdb kept only the in-frame ones, dropping some. Of 150,000 to 200,000 clones listed, roughly 72% are singletons. V and J are TRBV4-1 and TRBJ2-7; a possible D gene is TRBD1 (6 bases). The sample consisted of PBMCs. The clonotype originates from a man between 35 and 55 years old in good health and CMV-seropositive. The CDR3 DNA reads as TGCGCCGGCAGCCTACAGGGCGGACTCTCCGAGCAGTACTTC. As protein: CAGSLQGGLSEQYF.